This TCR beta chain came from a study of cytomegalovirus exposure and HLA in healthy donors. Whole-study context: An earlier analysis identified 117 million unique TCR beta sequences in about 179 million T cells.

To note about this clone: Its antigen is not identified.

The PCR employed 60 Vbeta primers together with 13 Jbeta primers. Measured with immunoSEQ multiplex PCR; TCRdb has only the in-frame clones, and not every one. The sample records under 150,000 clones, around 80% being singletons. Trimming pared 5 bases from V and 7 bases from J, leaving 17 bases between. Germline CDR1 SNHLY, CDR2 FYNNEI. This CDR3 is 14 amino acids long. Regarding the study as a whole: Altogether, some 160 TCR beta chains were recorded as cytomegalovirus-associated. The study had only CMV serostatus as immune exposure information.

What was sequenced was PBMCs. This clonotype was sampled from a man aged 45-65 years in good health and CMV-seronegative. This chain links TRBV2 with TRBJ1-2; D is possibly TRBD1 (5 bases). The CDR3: CASSMTVVLSGYTF. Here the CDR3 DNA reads TGTGCCAGCAGTATGACAGTGGTCCTTTCTGGCTACACCTTC.